The T cell receptor beta chain described here comes from a study of T cell repertoires in cytomegalovirus infection. Overall study: Public TCR beta signatures provided an indication of both CMV infection and a matching HLA type. Regarding the study as a whole: Predominance within the ex vivo response was attributable to HLA-C-restricted CMV-specific TCR beta clonotypes.

The germline V gene has CDR1 SEHNR and CDR2 FQNEAQ (reference sequence). V dropped 4 bases and J dropped 4 bases, with 28 bases sitting between them. The CDR3 has 20 amino acids. MiXCR, run by TCRdb on the reads, gives a single entry per CDR3 protein. The sample carries about 920,000 distinct CDR3 sequences, less than 35% recorded once. This clonotype has a handful of counts. The antigen is not known. The V call is TRBV7-9, the J call TRBJ2-2; D possibly matches TRBD1 or TRBD2 (5 bases each). The source is a human donor in good health (CMV status not recorded). Some clones in this sample may be carry-over from other donors' samples. The sequencing used cultured CD8+ T cells from PBMCs, collected from culture after CMV antigen stimulation. CDR3 bases: TGTGCCAGCAGCTCCCCGAAAGGATGGCCTTCCTTTGGGACCACCGGGGAGCTGTTTTTT. It encodes CASSSPKGWPSFGTTGELFF.